The entry below describes one TCR beta chain. Its antigen is not identified. The use of a sample-barcoded 5' primer and a J-beta primer mix characterized a second PCR of roughly 6 to 11 cycles. In TCRdb, the 5' RACE reads were re-called with MiXCR into one record per CDR3 protein. The table records under 950,000 distinct CDR3 sequences, about a fifth of them present only once. This sample was included in a study of blood T cells in healthy people across ages. Whole-study findings and limits: Higher diversity and more naive CD4+ cells were features of long-lived donors, compared to aged donors.

Germline assignment: CDR1 DFQATT and CDR2 SNEGSKA (reference sequence). This CDR3 spans 13 amino acids. With 6 bases clipped from V and 4 bases from J, the junction kept 8 bases outside the gene matches. The sequence derives from a man aged 70 or older in good health. The V gene is TRBV20-1, the J gene TRBJ1-1, with 7 bases matching TRBD1. The sequenced sample was blood. The CDR3 loop is CSAPGQPSTEAFF. The CDR3 coding sequence is TGCAGTGCGCCGGGACAGCCGAGCACTGAAGCTTTCTTT.